One and the same sample provided the 15 T cell receptor beta chains below, sequenced in a study of response to subunit inactivated influenza vaccine. One entry per CDR3 protein, called by TCRdb with MiXCR from the RT-PCR reads. Of around 150,000 distinct CDR3 sequences in the sample, roughly 11% are singletons; the top ten hold roughly 12%. This material consisted of non-naive T cells sorted from PBMCs, taken roughly 46 days after vaccination. The source of these receptors is a man aged 50 to 60 who received an inactivated influenza vaccine.

The CDR3 nucleotides are TGTGCCAGCAGCTTAGCAGGACAGACTAAGCCCCAGCATTTT. Translated: CASSLAGQTKPQHF. The chain uses TRBV7-2 and TRBJ1-5, with D maybe TRBD1 (6 bases). The germline V and J ends were trimmed by 0 bases and 8 bases, with 11 bases remaining between them. Germline V lookup: CDR1 SGHTA, CDR2 FQGNSA. The CDR3 is made up of 14 amino acids.

This clonotype was seen a handful of times. V is TRBV20-1 and J is TRBJ2-1; D might be TRBD1 (6 bases). The germline CDR1 and CDR2 sequences are DFQATT and SNEGSKA (reference sequence). The CDR3 is made up of 12 amino acids. The germline V and J ends were trimmed by 6 bases and 8 bases, with 14 bases remaining between them. The DNA for the CDR3 is TGCAGTGCGATATCAGGGGTAGATGAGCAGTTCTTC. Translated: CSAISGVDEQFF.

This clonotype was counted ten times or more. Germline is not matched at one junction end, which may reflect a read error. V gene TRBV7-9 combines with J gene TRBJ2-7; D is undetermined. Per germline, CDR1 SEHNR and CDR2 FQNEAQ (reference sequence). This CDR3 spans 13 amino acids. The CDR3 protein is CASSLDSEEGIHF. CDR3 DNA: TGTGCCAGCAGCTTAGATTCCGAGGAAGGGATTCACTTC.

This clonotype was detected only a few times. This chain joins TRBV4-1 and TRBJ2-1, with no clear D. V lost 0 bases to trimming and J lost 9 bases, with 9 bases between them. This CDR3 region has 13 residues. The germline CDR1 and CDR2 sequences are MGHRA and YSYEKL. The CDR3, as DNA: TGCGCCAGCAGCCAAGAAGGGCTGCGTGAGCAGTTCTTC. Translated, it gives CASSQEGLREQFF.

This clonotype was detected only a few times. The rearrangement joins TRBV4-1 to TRBJ1-2; possible D gene TRBD1, 6 bases. Germline V lookup: CDR1 MGHRA, CDR2 YSYEKL. The CDR3 is 14 amino acids. Trimming shortened V by 5 bases and J by 6 bases, and 16 bases separated the two germline ends. This CDR3 is CASSSTQGSDGYTF. CDR3 bases: TGCGCCAGCAGCTCCACACAGGGTTCTGATGGCTACACCTTC.

Many counts were recorded for this clonotype. The genes are TRBV28 and TRBJ2-7; 7 bases fit TRBD2. V trimming: 7 bases; J trimming: 4 bases; junction bases outside the gene matches: 13. The CDR3 runs 15 residues. Germline loops: CDR1 MDHEN, CDR2 SYDVKM. The CDR3 protein is CASTTSSSSGYEQYF. In DNA, the CDR3 is TGTGCCAGCACCACAAGTTCAAGTAGCGGGTACGAGCAGTACTTC.

The rearrangement uses TRBV5-4 and TRBJ1-5, with D possibly matching TRBD1 (5 bases). Germline V gives CDR1 SGHNT, CDR2 YYREEE (reference sequence). The V and J ends lost 5 bases and 1 base respectively, with 10 bases between them. This CDR3 is 14 amino acids long. The CDR3: CASSFRGSNQPQHF. For the CDR3, the DNA is TGTGCCAGCAGTTTCCGGGGGAGCAATCAGCCCCAGCATTTT.

The sample holds many counts of this clonotype. The chain joins TRBV12-3 or TRBV12-4 to TRBJ1-1; D possibly corresponds to TRBD1 (5 bases). The CDR3 runs 15 residues. The V end lost 7 bases, the J end lost 5 bases, and 20 bases lay between the germline ends. The CDR3 coding sequence is TGTGCCAGCAACCCTGGGGGTCGAGCGAGAACTGAAGCTTTCTTT. It translates to CASNPGGRARTEAFF.

The V call is TRBV11-2, the J call TRBJ2-7; 9 bases are a match to TRBD1. CDR3 size: 14 residues. V shed 1 base, J shed 7 bases, and the junction held 5 bases outside the gene matches. Germline CDR1 reads SGHAT; CDR2 reads FQNNGV. The CDR3 reads CASSLVGQGIEQYF. The CDR3 region has the DNA TGTGCCAGCAGCTTAGTGGGACAGGGTATAGAGCAGTACTTC.

This chain joins TRBV14 and TRBJ2-1; no clear D. This CDR3 has 15 residues. Germline V gene data show CDR1 as SGHDN and CDR2 as FVKESK. Trimming left V 7 bases short and J 12 bases short, with 25 bases between. In DNA form, the CDR3 reads TGTGCCAGCAACGACCAAGCGATGGGAATCGCTGTGCAGTTCTTC. Amino acids: CASNDQAMGIAVQFF.

This clonotype was counted at least ten times. This chain connects TRBV4-3 to TRBJ1-6, with D possibly matching TRBD1 (5 bases). The CDR3 sequence is 16 residues long. The V end lost 0 bases, the J end lost 7 bases, and 13 bases lay between the germline ends. CDR1 LGHNA and CDR2 YSLEER come from the germline V gene. The chain's CDR3 is CASSQDRGTSNSPLHF. The CDR3 nucleotides read TGCGCCAGCAGCCAAGATCGGGGGACCTCAAATTCACCCCTCCACTTT.

The rearrangement uses TRBV5-1 and TRBJ2-2, with D hard to call. V was pared by 7 bases and J by 0 bases, with 13 bases between. This CDR3 is 15 amino acids long. Germline assignment: CDR1 SGHRS and CDR2 YFSETQ. Written as DNA, the CDR3 is TGCGCCAGCTTTAAAGAACCTCCGAACACCGGGGAGCTGTTTTTT. This encodes CASFKEPPNTGELFF.

This clonotype was seen at least ten times. The chain combines TRBV27 with TRBJ2-5; D may be TRBD2 (5 bases). CDR3 length equals 11 residues. Trimming pared 5 bases from V and 9 bases from J, leaving 10 bases between. Germline CDR1 reads MNHEY; CDR2 reads SMNVEV (reference sequence). The CDR3 loop is CASSGSGAQYF. The CDR3 coding sequence is TGTGCCAGCAGTGGGTCCGGGGCCCAGTACTTC.

This clonotype was observed a handful of times. J is TRBJ1-4 and V is TRBV19; D not resolved. This CDR3 is built from 15 residues. Trimming left V 4 bases short and J 3 bases short, with 12 bases between. The V gene's germline CDR1 is LNHDA and CDR2 SQIVND (reference sequence). The CDR3 protein is CASSTGRRPNEKLFF. CDR3 bases: TGTGCCAGTAGTACGGGGAGGAGACCTAATGAAAAACTGTTTTTT.

In this sample, this clonotype turned up many times. The V gene is TRBV29-1, the J gene TRBJ2-1, with 8 nucleotides matching TRBD1. From germline, CDR1 is SQVTM and CDR2 ANQGSEA. The CDR3 extends over 13 amino acids. Written as DNA, the CDR3 is TGCAGTGCCGGGACAGGCCAGGGGCATGAGCAGTTCTTC. Its protein product is CSAGTGQGHEQFF.